Presented here are 22 T cell receptor beta chains from one specimen sequenced in a study of CD4+ T cells in melanoma. The method was immunoSEQ multiplex PCR; TCRdb's version includes in-frame clones alone and lacks a portion of them. The sample lists over 100,000 clones, around 92% occurring once. The sequenced sample was peripheral blood. These TCRs come from a human donor with melanoma.

The CDR3, as DNA: TGTGCCAGCAGGGATAGGGCTGGAGGGGGCTTAGGCGAAAAACTGTTTTTT. It translates to CASRDRAGGGLGEKLFF. The chain links TRBV28 to TRBJ1-4; 7 nucleotides agree with TRBD1. The CDR3 is 17 amino acids. Germline V gives CDR1 MDHEN, CDR2 SYDVKM. Germline trimming cut 6 bases from V and 8 bases from J; bases unmatched to any gene: 18.

This sequence joins TRBV5-1 and TRBJ2-7, with D perhaps matching TRBD1 (6 bases). Germline CDR1 and CDR2: SGHRS and YFSETQ. V lost 5 bases, J lost 3 bases, and 18 bases lay in between. This CDR3 comprises 15 residues. CDR3 loop: CASRRERTEHYEQYF. The CDR3 DNA reads TGCGCCAGCAGAAGGGAAAGGACAGAGCACTACGAGCAGTACTTC. Full variable domain (missing parts from reference TRBV5-1 and TRBJ2-7): KAGVTQTPRYLIKTRGQQVTLSCSPISGHRSVSWYQQTPGQGLQFLFEYFSETQRNKGNFPGRFSGRQFSNSRSEMNVSTLELGDSALYLCASRRERTEHYEQYFGPGTRLTVT.

The chain uses TRBV7-2 and TRBJ1-2; 12 bases map to TRBD1. The germline V gene has CDR1 SGHTA and CDR2 FQGNSA. With V trimmed by 4 bases and J by 8 bases, 8 bases remained unmatched. The CDR3 has 15 residues. CDR3 amino acids: CASSSPGTGGRGYTF. As DNA, the CDR3 is TGTGCCAGCAGCTCCCCCGGGACAGGGGGCCGGGGCTACACCTTC.

The chain combines TRBV7-7 with TRBJ2-1, with 10 nucleotides matching TRBD2. Germline CDR1 SSHAT, CDR2 FNYEAQ (reference sequence). The CDR3 has 15 amino acids. Trimming took 5 bases from V and 2 from J; bases not matched to a gene: 3. The CDR3 DNA follows: TGTGCCAGCAGCAGGACTAGCGGAGCCTACAATGAGCAGTTCTTC. Translated: CASSRTSGAYNEQFF.

The chain couples TRBV25-1 to TRBJ1-2, with a tentative D call TRBD1 (5 bases). V lost 0 bases, J lost 4 bases, and 15 bases lay in between. The CDR3 length is 16 residues. Germline values: CDR1 MGHDK, CDR2 SYGVNS. The DNA for the CDR3 is TGTGCCAGCAGTGAATATGCGGGGCGGGGAGGCTATGGCTACACCTTC. The encoded protein is CASSEYAGRGGYGYTF.

CDR3 in amino acids: CAISERQTVIGNQPQHF. The CDR3 DNA reads TGTGCCATCAGTGAGAGGCAGACGGTCATAGGCAATCAGCCCCAGCATTTT. J is TRBJ1-5 and V is TRBV10-3; D ambiguous. Trimming took 2 bases from V and 2 from J, leaving 16 bases between them. The CDR3 has 17 residues. CDR1 and CDR2 (germline): ENHRY, SYGVKD.

The CDR3 protein is CASSLTGKGASYEQYF. The CDR3 DNA reads TGTGCCAGCAGCTTAACAGGTAAAGGAGCTTCCTACGAGCAGTACTTC. The chain couples TRBV7-2 to TRBJ2-7; TRBD1 might be the D (5 bases). The germline V gene has CDR1 SGHTA and CDR2 FQGNSA. V lost 2 bases, J lost 1 base, and 15 bases lay in between. The CDR3 has 16 amino acids.

V is TRBV19 and J is TRBJ2-7, with D maybe TRBD2 (5 bases). V gave up 3 bases and J gave up 4 bases, with 13 bases separating them. Per the germline V gene, CDR1 is LNHDA and CDR2 is SQIVND (reference sequence). This CDR3 spans 14 amino acids. The CDR3 loop is CASSMVAGQYEQYF. CDR3 nucleotide sequence: TGTGCCAGTAGTATGGTGGCGGGCCAATACGAGCAGTACTTC.

The J gene is TRBJ2-1, the V gene TRBV7-2, with 9 bases that match TRBD1. From germline, CDR1 is SGHTA and CDR2 FQGNSA. The CDR3 loop spans 15 amino acids. V was clipped by 6 bases and J by 6 bases; unmatched bases: 9. The chain's CDR3 is CASSTGTGWINEQFF. The CDR3 region has the DNA TGTGCCAGCAGTACCGGGACAGGGTGGATCAATGAGCAGTTCTTC.

CDR3 DNA sequence: TGTGCCAGCGACGACAGGGGGTCCTCACCCCTCCACTTT. It encodes CASDDRGSSPLHF. The rearrangement links TRBV5-8 to TRBJ1-6; 9 bases are a match to TRBD1. V was pared by 7 bases and J by 10 bases, with 6 bases of the junction left unmatched. This CDR3 region has 13 residues. Germline values: CDR1 SGHTS, CDR2 YDEGEE.

The CDR3 coding sequence is TGCGCCAGCAGCCCGGCCGCCGGGACAATCTATGAAGCTTTCTTT. Protein product: CASSPAAGTIYEAFF. The rearrangement joins TRBV5-1 to TRBJ1-1; tentative D call: TRBD1 (6 bases). Germline assignment: CDR1 SGHRS and CDR2 YFSETQ. The CDR3 length is 15 residues. Trimming removed 4 bases from V and 7 bases from J, with 20 bases in between.

The rearrangement uses TRBV10-3 and TRBJ2-1; 12 bases map to TRBD2. The CDR3 contains 14 residues. Germline CDR1 is ENHRY and CDR2 is SYGVKD. J was trimmed by 10 bases and V by 5 bases; bases with no gene match: 6. CDR3 DNA sequence: TGTGCCATCAGTCCTAGCGGGGGGGCAGGGGAGCAGTTCTTC. Encoded protein: CAISPSGGAGEQFF.

The chain combines TRBV7-2 with TRBJ1-1, with unresolved D. V dropped 2 bases and J dropped 8 bases, with 12 bases sitting between them. Germline values: CDR1 SGHTA, CDR2 FQGNSA. The CDR3 covers 13 residues. This CDR3 is CASSLFEGVEAFF. The CDR3, as DNA: TGTGCCAGCAGCTTATTCGAGGGTGTAGAAGCTTTCTTT.

The V call is TRBV19, the J call TRBJ1-2, with D perhaps matching TRBD1 (6 bases). Germline V gives CDR1 LNHDA, CDR2 SQIVND (reference sequence). The CDR3 spans 12 residues. The ends were cut back, 6 bases at V and 4 bases at J, with 9 bases in the middle. The CDR3: CASSEQGYGYTF. DNA of the CDR3: TGTGCCAGTAGCGAACAGGGCTATGGCTACACCTTC.

The chain employs TRBV6-5 and TRBJ2-2; TRBD1 matches 8 bases. The germline V gene encodes CDR1 MNHEY and CDR2 SVGAGI. The CDR3 has 13 amino acids. V shed 4 bases and J 9 bases; nucleotides not matched to a gene: 4. CDR3 nucleotides: TGTGCCAGCAGTTCTCGACAGGGGAGGGAGCTGTTTTTT. It encodes CASSSRQGRELFF.

For the CDR3, the DNA is TGTGCCAGTGGCTCGATGGCCCAGCATTTT. Translation: CASGSMAQHF. The chain links TRBV19 to TRBJ1-5; D unclear. CDR1 is LNHDA, CDR2 SQIVND, per germline (reference sequence). Trimming stripped 8 bases from V and 11 bases from J, with 10 bases between. CDR3 length equals 10 residues.

This CDR3 reads CASSLGQTNYGYTF. The CDR3, as DNA: TGTGCCAGCAGCCTAGGACAGACCAACTATGGCTACACCTTC. V is TRBV7-9 and J is TRBJ1-2; D possibly corresponds to TRBD1 (6 bases). The germline CDR1 and CDR2 sequences are SEHNR and FQNEAQ (reference sequence). The CDR3 extends over 14 amino acids. V was cut by 5 bases and J by 2 bases, with 12 bases left in between.

The V gene is TRBV7-2, the J gene TRBJ1-6, with D unresolved. The V end lost 3 bases, the J end lost 10 bases, and 13 bases lay between the germline ends. The CDR3 is 14 residues long. Looked up from germline, CDR1 is SGHTA and CDR2 is FQGNSA. CDR3 loop: CASSFTLVGSPLHF. In DNA, the CDR3 is TGTGCCAGCAGCTTTACCCTAGTGGGGTCACCCCTCCACTTT.

This clone was found once. The V gene is TRBV6-6, the J gene TRBJ2-3; 9 bases match TRBD2. This CDR3 has 16 amino acids. V was pared by 6 bases and J by 3 bases, with 10 bases of the junction left unmatched. Germline V CDR1 and CDR2: MNHNY, SVGAGI (reference sequence). The CDR3 nucleotides are TGTGCCAGCAGCTTTGCGGGGGGGCTGGTGACAGATACGCAGTATTTT. Translated: CASSFAGGLVTDTQYF.

This clone is a singleton in its sample. The chain carries TRBV5-1 and TRBJ1-5; D call uncertain. Trimming cost V 2 bases and J 1 base, with 7 bases left between them. Germline V gene sequence: CDR1 SGHRS, CDR2 YFSETQ. This CDR3 has 14 residues. CDR3 sequence: CASSLTGSNQPQHF. In DNA form, the CDR3 reads TGCGCCAGCAGCTTAACCGGCAGCAATCAGCCCCAGCATTTT.

The CDR3 protein is CASSQGLAGGGTQYF. CDR3 DNA: TGTGCCAGCAGCCAAGGACTAGCGGGGGGGGGTACGCAGTATTTT. The chain couples TRBV7-2 to TRBJ2-3; TRBD2 agrees at 15 bases. The CDR3 is 15 residues long. Germline-derived CDR1 and CDR2 are SGHTA and FQGNSA. V lost 5 bases and J lost 8; bases outside the gene matches: 5.

The rearrangement links TRBV6-5 to TRBJ2-5; TRBD2 is a possible D gene (6 bases). The CDR3 runs to 16 residues. Germline CDR1 is MNHEY and CDR2 is SVGAGI. Trimming pared 4 bases from V and 1 base from J, leaving 16 bases between. In DNA form, the CDR3 reads TGTGCCAGCAGTTTATGGACGGGGGTACTCCAAGAGACCCAGTACTTC. Translation: CASSLWTGVLQETQYF.